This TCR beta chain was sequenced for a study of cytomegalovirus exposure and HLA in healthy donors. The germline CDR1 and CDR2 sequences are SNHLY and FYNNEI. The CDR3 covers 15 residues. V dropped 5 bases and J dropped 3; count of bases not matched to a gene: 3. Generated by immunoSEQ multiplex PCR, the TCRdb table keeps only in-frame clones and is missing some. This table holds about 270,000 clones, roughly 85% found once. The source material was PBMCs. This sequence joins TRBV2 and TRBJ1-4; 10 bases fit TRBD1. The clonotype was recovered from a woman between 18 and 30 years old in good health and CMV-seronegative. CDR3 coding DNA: TGTGCCAGCAGTCGAGACAGGGGGCCTAATGAAAAACTGTTTTTT. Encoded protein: CASSRDRGPNEKLFF. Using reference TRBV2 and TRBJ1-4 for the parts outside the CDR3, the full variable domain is EPEVTQTPSHQVTQMGQEVILRCVPISNHLYFYWYRQILGQKVEFLVSFYNNEISEKSEIFDDQFSVERPDGSNFTLKIRSTKLEDSAMYFCASSRDRGPNEKLFFGSGTQLSVL.